This TCR beta chain was recovered during a study of CD8+CD57+ T cells in acquired aplastic anemia. The TCR beta profiling, which covered VDJ combination and CDR3 sequence, was carried out using genomic DNA as the template. TCRdb reanalysed the reads using MiXCR and keeps one entry per CDR3 protein. The table includes about 290,000 distinct CDR3 sequences, 50% to 65% detected once. For sequencing, patients were chosen who had shown expansion of CD8+CD57+ cells by flow cytometry. Comments on this clonotype: The junction shows a germline mismatch at one end, possibly a read error.

Sequencing used sorted CD4+, CD8+, or CD8+CD57+ T cells (not recorded which) from PBMCs. This TCR came from a human donor with aplastic anemia.

CDR3 nucleotide sequence: TGTGCCAACTCACCACGGACAGGCGGGGATGAAAAACTGTTTTTT. It yields the protein CANSPRTGGDEKLFF. The V gene is TRBV18, the J gene TRBJ1-4, with 7 positions matching TRBD1. This CDR3 is built from 15 residues. Per germline, CDR1 KGHSH and CDR2 LQKENI. Together with reference TRBV18 and TRBJ1-4, the CDR3 gives the full variable domain: NAGVMQNPRHLVRRRGQEARLRCSPMKGHSHVYWYRQLPEEGLKFMVYLQKENIIDESGMPKERFSAEFPKEGPSILRIQQVVRGDSAAYFCANSPRTGGDEKLFFGSGTQLSVL.